Listed below are T cell receptor beta chains from one sample, sequenced in a study of cytomegalovirus exposure and HLA in healthy donors. Profiling relied on immunoSEQ multiplex PCR, and the TCRdb table lists in-frame clones only, not all of them. The sample lists about 200,000 clones, approximately 80% occurring once. Sequencing input: PBMCs. Receptor source: a boy younger than 10 in good health and CMV-seronegative. CDR3s include the opening cysteine and the closing phenylalanine or tryptophan. D genes are given only for firm matches. Size is stated for part of the rows, as once, few or many counts, or as a class when the clone is expanded.

v_gene	abundance	d_gene	j_gene	CDR3nt	CDR3aa
TRBV10-3	NA	NA	TRBJ1-2	TGTGCCATCAGTGATGAACACTATTATGGCTACACCTTC	CAISDEHYYGYTF
TRBV5-5	NA	NA	TRBJ1-6	TGTGCCAGCAGTCGGACATTGAGCTCCTATAATTCACCCCTCCACTTT	CASSRTLSSYNSPLHF
TRBV9	NA	TRBD1	TRBJ1-2	TGTGCCAGCAGCGTAGGGCCCTCGACAGGGGCAGGAGACTATGGCTACACCTTC	CASSVGPSTGAGDYGYTF
TRBV6-1	NA	TRBD2	TRBJ2-5	TGTGCCAGCAGTGACTCTAGCGGGGGTAAAGAGACCCAGTACTTC	CASSDSSGGKETQYF
TRBV5-1	NA	NA	TRBJ1-2	TGCGCCAGCAGCTTGGGGGCCGGGATCCCCTATGGCTACACCTTC	CASSLGAGIPYGYTF
TRBV4-2	few	NA	TRBJ2-7	TGTGCCAGCAGCCCTGGTGTAGACTACGAGCAGTACTTC	CASSPGVDYEQYF
TRBV4-2	NA	TRBD2	TRBJ2-5	TGTGCCAGCAGCCAAGTGGGTGCGGGGGGAGAGACCCAGTACTTC	CASSQVGAGGETQYF
TRBV6-5	NA	TRBD1	TRBJ1-2	TGTGCCAGCAGCCGGGACAGGGAGTATGGCTACACCTTC	CASSRDREYGYTF
TRBV5-1	once	NA	TRBJ2-3	TGCGCCAGCAGCTTGGGGGGGGGCCCATGGGATACGCAGTATTTT	CASSLGGGPWDTQYF
TRBV2	NA	NA	TRBJ1-5	TGTGCCAGCAGTACTGGGAGGGGAGGCAATCAGCCCCAGCATTTT	CASSTGRGGNQPQHF
TRBV7-9	NA	NA	TRBJ2-1	TGTGCCAGCAGCTTAGACCTGAGTAGAAACTACAATGAGCAGTTCTTC	CASSLDLSRNYNEQFF
TRBV2	NA	NA	TRBJ1-1	TGTGCCAGCAGTGCAGTAGGGAGAGCTTTCTTT	CASSAVGRAFF
TRBV6-5	few	TRBD2	TRBJ2-2	TGTGCCAGCAGTTTAGCGGGGGTGTACACCGGGGAGCTGTTTTTT	CASSLAGVYTGELFF